This T cell receptor beta chain was captured in a study of blood T cell repertoires in COVID-19. Repertoires were generated with immunoSEQ multiplex PCR, while TCRdb's copy carries only in-frame clones and drops some. The sample includes tens of thousands of clones, 86% of them seen just once. The CDR3 is 16 amino acids. Per germline, CDR1 SNHLY and CDR2 FYNNEI. V was pared by 3 bases and J by 2 bases, with 5 bases of the junction left unmatched. The chain carries TRBV2 and TRBJ2-1, with TRBD1 matching over 9 bases. Sequencing input: peripheral blood. This receptor was identified in a man aged 45-65 years with active COVID-19. Here the CDR3 reads CASSEVGTGPYNEQFF. As DNA, the CDR3 is TGTGCCAGCAGTGAGGTTGGGACAGGGCCCTACAATGAGCAGTTCTTC.